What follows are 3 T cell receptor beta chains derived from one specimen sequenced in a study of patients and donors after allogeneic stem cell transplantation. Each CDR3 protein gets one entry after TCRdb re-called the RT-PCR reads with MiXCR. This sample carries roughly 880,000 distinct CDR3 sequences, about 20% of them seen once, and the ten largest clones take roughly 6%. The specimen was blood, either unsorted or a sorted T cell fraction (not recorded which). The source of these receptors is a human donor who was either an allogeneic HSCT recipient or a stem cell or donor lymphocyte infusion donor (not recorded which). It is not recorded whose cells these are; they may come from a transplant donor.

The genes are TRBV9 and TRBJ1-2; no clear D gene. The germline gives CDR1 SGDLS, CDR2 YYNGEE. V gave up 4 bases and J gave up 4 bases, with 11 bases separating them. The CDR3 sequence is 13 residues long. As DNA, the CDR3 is TGTGCCAGCAGCCTAAGTCTGGGCTATGGCTACACCTTC. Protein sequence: CASSLSLGYGYTF.

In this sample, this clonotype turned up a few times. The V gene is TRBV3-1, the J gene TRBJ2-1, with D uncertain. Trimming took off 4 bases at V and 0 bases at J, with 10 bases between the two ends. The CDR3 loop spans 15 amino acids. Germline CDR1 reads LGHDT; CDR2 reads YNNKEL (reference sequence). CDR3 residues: CASSPGASSYNEQFF. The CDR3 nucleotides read TGTGCCAGCAGCCCTGGCGCGAGCTCCTACAATGAGCAGTTCTTC.

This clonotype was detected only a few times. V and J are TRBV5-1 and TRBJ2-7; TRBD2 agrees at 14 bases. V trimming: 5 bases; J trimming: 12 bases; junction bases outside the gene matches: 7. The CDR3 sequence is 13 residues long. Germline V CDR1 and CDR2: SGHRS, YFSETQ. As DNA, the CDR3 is TGCGCCAGCAGTCCCGGACTAGCGGGGGGTAGGTACTTC. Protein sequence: CASSPGLAGGRYF.